This passage covers 30 T cell receptor beta chains from one sample sequenced in a study of blood T cell repertoires in COVID-19. TCRdb's table, derived via immunoSEQ multiplex PCR, lists solely in-frame clones and lacks some. This repertoire shows 150,000 to 200,000 clones, about 88% found once; its top ten account for 2.9%. The sample consisted of peripheral blood. The receptor set was obtained from a woman aged 30 to 39 with active or convalescent COVID-19.

CDR3 in amino acids: CASSFGQADKGEQFF. The CDR3 DNA reads TGTGCCAGCAGCTTCGGACAGGCGGATAAAGGTGAGCAGTTCTTC. The chain joins TRBV11-2 to TRBJ2-1; 7 nucleotides agree with TRBD1. The CDR3 consists of 15 residues. The germline gives CDR1 SGHAT, CDR2 FQNNGV. Unmatched junction bases numbered 11, after V lost 3 bases and J lost 9 bases.

The rearrangement links TRBV2 to TRBJ2-7; maybe TRBD1 (6 bases). This CDR3 spans 13 amino acids. Trimming cost V 10 bases and J 2 bases, with 15 bases left between them. Germline CDR1 SNHLY, CDR2 FYNNEI. The CDR3 here is CAIRQVGTYEQYF. DNA of the CDR3: TGTGCCATTCGACAGGTGGGGACCTACGAGCAGTACTTC.

The chain combines TRBV5-5 with TRBJ2-7; tentatively, D is TRBD2 (5 bases). Trimming removed 4 bases from V and 6 bases from J, with 14 bases in between. There are 13 residues in the CDR3. Germline values: CDR1 SGHKS, CDR2 YYEKEE (reference sequence). The CDR3 nucleotides are TGTGCCAGCAGCCGAGAACGGGCGGGCGAGCAGTACTTC. Its protein is CASSRERAGEQYF.

The chain uses TRBV11-2 and TRBJ1-1; 7 bases align to TRBD1. The V gene end was trimmed by 5 bases and the J gene end by 0 bases; junction bases not matched to a gene: 12. The CDR3 covers 17 residues. CDR1 and CDR2 from the germline V gene are SGHAT and FQNNGV. CDR3: CASSPWTGGVLNTEAFF. CDR3 DNA: TGTGCCAGCAGCCCCTGGACAGGAGGGGTCCTGAACACTGAAGCTTTCTTT.

The chain recombines TRBV24-1 with TRBJ1-5; TRBD1 matches at 8 bases. The germline gives CDR1 KGHDR, CDR2 SFDVKD. The CDR3 has 12 residues. The V gene end was trimmed by 7 bases and the J gene end by 12 bases; junction bases not matched to a gene: 7. CDR3 loop: CATSLPQGVQHF. For the CDR3, the DNA is TGTGCCACCAGCCTACCACAGGGGGTCCAGCATTTT.

The chain uses TRBV23-1 and TRBJ1-5, with D possibly TRBD1 on 5 matching bases. TRBV23-1 is noted as an ORF with a role that remains uncertain. V was clipped by 2 bases and J by 1 base, with 9 bases between them. The CDR3 is 15 amino acids. The CDR3 loop reads CASSQGKGSNQPQHF. The CDR3 DNA is TGCGCCAGCAGTCAAGGGAAGGGGAGCAATCAGCCCCAGCATTTT.

CDR3 sequence: CASSPRPTGDTEAFF. The CDR3 bases are TGTGCCAGCAGTCCTCGCCCGACAGGGGACACTGAAGCTTTCTTT. The V and J genes are TRBV6-5 and TRBJ1-1; 8 nucleotides match TRBD1. The CDR3 consists of 15 residues. Trimming at V came to 5 bases and at J to 3 bases, leaving 8 bases not matched to a gene. The V gene's germline CDR1 is MNHEY and CDR2 SVGAGI.

The chain couples TRBV3-1 (or the pseudogene TRBV3-2) to TRBJ1-2; no firm D call. Germline-derived CDR1 and CDR2 are LGHDT and YNNKEL (reference sequence). The CDR3 has 15 residues. The germline V and J ends were trimmed by 1 base and 2 bases, with 11 bases remaining between them. This CDR3 reads CASSQGAGGNYGYTF. The CDR3 DNA reads as TGTGCCAGCAGCCAAGGCGCAGGAGGGAACTATGGCTACACCTTC.

The V gene is TRBV3-1 (or the pseudogene TRBV3-2), the J gene TRBJ2-1; 9 positions match TRBD1. Germline lookup yields CDR1 LGHDT and CDR2 YNNKEL (reference sequence). The trim removed 4 bases at V and 7 bases at J, leaving 8 bases unmatched. This CDR3 spans 15 amino acids. CDR3 nucleotides: TGTGCCAGCAGCCCCCACCGGGACAGGGTTAATGAGCAGTTCTTC. Protein sequence: CASSPHRDRVNEQFF.

The chain joins TRBV3-1 (or the pseudogene TRBV3-2) to TRBJ1-4; TRBD1 agrees at 7 bases. The J segment lost 11 bases and the V segment lost 4 bases, leaving 13 bases of the junction unmatched. This CDR3 contains 15 residues. Germline V lookup: CDR1 LGHDT, CDR2 YNNKEL (reference sequence). The CDR3 nucleotides read TGTGCCAGCAGCCCAGCCCGGGACAGCGGACGGAAACTGTTTTTT. Protein sequence: CASSPARDSGRKLFF.

J is TRBJ2-1 and V is TRBV30; TRBD2 matches at 10 bases. Germline V gene sequence: CDR1 GTSNPN, CDR2 SVGIG (reference sequence). The CDR3 extends over 14 amino acids. Germline trimming cut 2 bases from V and 5 bases from J; bases unmatched to any gene: 3. For the CDR3, the DNA is TGTGCCTGGAGTTTTGGACTAGCGGACAATGAGCAGTTCTTC. Translation gives CAWSFGLADNEQFF.

CDR3 coding DNA: TGTGCCAGCAGCATCGGACAGGGAGGTGGCTACACCTTC. It is translated as CASSIGQGGGYTF. The rearrangement links TRBV7-2 to TRBJ1-2; 8 nucleotides agree with TRBD1. Germline assignment: CDR1 SGHTA and CDR2 FQGNSA. The CDR3 runs to 13 residues. V lost 5 bases to trimming and J lost 7 bases; unmatched junction nucleotides: 6. The full variable domain, with the rest looked up from reference TRBV7-2 and TRBJ1-2, is GAGVSQSPSNKVTEKGKDVELRCDPISGHTALYWYRQSLGQGLEFLIYFQGNSAPDKSGLPSDRFSAERTGGSVSTLTIQRTQQEDSAVYLCASSIGQGGGYTFGSGTRLTVV.

The chain combines TRBV29-1 with TRBJ2-7; D possibly corresponds to TRBD1 (5 bases). This CDR3 contains 13 residues. Germline V gene lookup returns CDR1 SQVTM and CDR2 ANQGSEA. Trimming removed 4 bases at V and 0 bases at J, with 10 bases between. The CDR3 DNA reads TGCAGCGTTGGAATAGGGGACTCCTACGAGCAGTACTTC. This translates into CSVGIGDSYEQYF.

The chain joins TRBV3-1 (or the pseudogene TRBV3-2) to TRBJ1-1; 7 bases map to TRBD1. Germline CDR1 LGHDT, CDR2 YNNKEL (reference sequence). V shed 3 bases and J 9 bases; nucleotides not matched to a gene: 4. This CDR3 is 12 amino acids long. CDR3: CASSHLQGKAFF. As DNA, the CDR3 is TGTGCCAGCAGCCACCTACAGGGGAAAGCTTTCTTT.

This chain uses TRBV5-1 with TRBJ1-6; possible D gene TRBD1, 6 bases. V lost 0 bases and J lost 9, with 13 bases in between. This CDR3 is built from 15 residues. The V gene's germline CDR1 is SGHRS and CDR2 YFSETQ. The CDR3 DNA reads as TGCGCCAGCAGCTTGGAGGGGACACGGAGTTCACCCCTCCACTTT. It is translated as CASSLEGTRSSPLHF.

V is TRBV2 and J is TRBJ2-5; weak D call: TRBD1 (6 bases). The CDR3 consists of 12 residues. Deletions cut 3 bases from V and 4 bases from J, with 6 bases between. Germline lookup yields CDR1 SNHLY and CDR2 FYNNEI. This CDR3 is CASSDRGETQYF. CDR3 sequence (DNA): TGTGCCAGCAGTGACAGGGGAGAGACCCAGTACTTC.

The V call is TRBV28, the J call TRBJ2-7; weak D call: TRBD2 (5 bases). V lost 7 bases and J lost 2, with 9 bases in between. The CDR3 sequence is 12 residues long. Germline CDR1 and CDR2: MDHEN and SYDVKM. CDR3 DNA: TGTGCCAGCAACACGGGAACCTACGAGCAGTACTTC. It encodes CASNTGTYEQYF.

This clone was counted a single time. As DNA, the CDR3 is TGCGCCAGCAGTGGGGCTAGCGGAGACAATGAGCAGTTCTTC. It yields the protein CASSGASGDNEQFF. V and J are TRBV10-1 and TRBJ2-1, with 7 bases that match TRBD2. Germline V gene sequence: CDR1 WNHNN, CDR2 SYGVQD (reference sequence). The CDR3 is 14 amino acids. J lost 5 bases, V lost 4 bases, and 5 bases had no gene match.

This chain links TRBV29-1 with TRBJ1-5; 9 bases agree with TRBD1. Germline values: CDR1 SQVTM, CDR2 ANQGSEA. CDR3 length equals 14 residues. The V and J ends lost 5 bases and 0 bases, in that order; junction bases with no gene match: 2. CDR3 DNA sequence: TGCAGCGTTACGACAGGGGGTAGCAATCAGCCCCAGCATTTT. It encodes CSVTTGGSNQPQHF.

This chain links TRBV11-2 with TRBJ1-3; 8 positions match TRBD1. The CDR3 is made up of 17 amino acids. Germline V lookup: CDR1 SGHAT, CDR2 FQNNGV. With 1 base clipped from V and 3 bases from J, the junction kept 8 bases outside the gene matches. The CDR3 here is CASSLGPDRGGGNTIYF. The DNA of the CDR3 is TGTGCCAGCAGCTTAGGCCCCGACAGGGGAGGTGGAAACACCATATATTTT. Supplemented by reference TRBV11-2 and TRBJ1-3, the full variable domain reads EAGVAQSPRYKIIEKRQSVAFWCNPISGHATLYWYQQILGQGPKLLIQFQNNGVVDDSQLPKDRFSAERLKGVDSTLKIQPAKLEDSAVYLCASSLGPDRGGGNTIYFGEGSWLTVV.

The chain recombines TRBV29-1 with TRBJ1-2, with D tentatively TRBD1 (5 bases). The CDR3 loop spans 12 amino acids. Per germline, CDR1 SQVTM and CDR2 ANQGSEA. V lost 3 bases and J lost 4, with 9 bases in between. The CDR3 region has the DNA TGCAGCGTTGAGTGGGGCTCCTATGGCTACACCTTC. Its translation is CSVEWGSYGYTF.

In this sample, this clone turned up once. The V call is TRBV28, the J call TRBJ1-2, with 7 nucleotides matching TRBD1. Trimming at V came to 5 bases and at J to 1 base, leaving 7 bases not matched to a gene. The germline CDR1 and CDR2 sequences are MDHEN and SYDVKM. The CDR3 is 15 residues long. The CDR3 region is CASSGRQGYNYGYTF. The CDR3 DNA reads as TGTGCCAGCAGTGGTCGACAGGGCTATAACTATGGCTACACCTTC.

This chain uses TRBV7-8 with TRBJ2-7, with a possible D match to TRBD2 (5 bases). The CDR3 has 15 residues. CDR1 is SGHVS and CDR2 is FQNEAQ in the germline V gene. V was pared by 1 base and J by 3 bases, with 13 bases between. The CDR3 DNA is TGTGCCAGCAGCTTAGTAGGCGGGTATGGCTACGAGCAGTACTTC. This sequence encodes CASSLVGGYGYEQYF.

The CDR3 spells CASSGVAGLSSYEQYF. The CDR3 bases are TGTGCCAGCTCAGGGGTAGCGGGCCTTAGCTCCTACGAGCAGTACTTC. The rearrangement links TRBV27 to TRBJ2-7, with D possibly TRBD2 on 7 matching bases. The germline gives CDR1 MNHEY, CDR2 SMNVEV (reference sequence). Trimming stripped 8 bases from V and 0 bases from J, with 20 bases between. CDR3 length: 16 residues.

The CDR3 is CASSPLALTGGISEQFF. The CDR3 DNA reads as TGTGCCAGCTCACCACTAGCGTTGACAGGGGGCATCAGTGAGCAGTTCTTC. V and J are TRBV18 and TRBJ2-1, with TRBD1 matching over 10 bases. Germline V gene sequence: CDR1 KGHSH, CDR2 LQKENI. Losses at the gene ends were 1 base for V and 9 bases for J; bases not matched to a gene: 12. This CDR3 region has 17 residues.

The chain uses TRBV3-1 (or the pseudogene TRBV3-2) and TRBJ1-5, with TRBD1 as a possible D gene (5 bases). The germline gives CDR1 LGHDT, CDR2 YNNKEL (reference sequence). V was cut by 1 base and J by 3 bases, with 10 bases left in between. This CDR3 is 15 amino acids long. CDR3 sequence: CASSQGRQNNQPQHF. CDR3 DNA: TGTGCCAGCAGCCAAGGTCGACAGAACAATCAGCCCCAGCATTTT.

The chain links TRBV9 to TRBJ1-5; weak D call: TRBD1 (5 bases). Germline lookup yields CDR1 SGDLS and CDR2 YYNGEE. The CDR3 is made up of 14 amino acids. Trimming stripped 4 bases from V and 5 bases from J, with 13 bases between. This CDR3 is CASSQGHSDQPQHF. CDR3 nucleotide sequence: TGTGCCAGCAGCCAGGGCCACTCCGATCAGCCCCAGCATTTT.

This clone appeared a few times. The chain is built from TRBV4-1 and TRBJ2-5, with TRBD1 identical over 7 bases. Germline V gene data show CDR1 as MGHRA and CDR2 as YSYEKL. The CDR3 totals 14 residues. V trimming: 4 bases; J trimming: 2 bases; junction bases outside the gene matches: 4. The CDR3 protein is CASSPGTDQETQYF. Here the CDR3 DNA reads TGCGCCAGCAGCCCTGGGACAGATCAAGAGACCCAGTACTTC.

This clone showed up just once. CDR3: CASSPLRGGETQYF. CDR3 in DNA: TGTGCCAGCTCACCACTGCGGGGCGGAGAGACCCAGTACTTC. The V gene is TRBV18, the J gene TRBJ2-5; perhaps TRBD2 as D (6 bases). CDR1 KGHSH and CDR2 LQKENI come from the germline V gene. The CDR3 totals 14 residues. V lost 1 base and J 4 bases, leaving 10 bases between the germline ends.

The rearrangement joins TRBV5-1 to TRBJ2-1, with a possible D match to TRBD1 (7 bases). This CDR3 is 15 amino acids long. With 3 bases removed from V and 6 bases from J, the gap between germline ends came to 16 bases. Per the germline V gene, CDR1 is SGHRS and CDR2 is YFSETQ. CDR3 region: CASSYRQGGGNEQFF. CDR3 sequence (DNA): TGCGCCAGCAGCTACAGACAGGGAGGAGGCAATGAGCAGTTCTTC.